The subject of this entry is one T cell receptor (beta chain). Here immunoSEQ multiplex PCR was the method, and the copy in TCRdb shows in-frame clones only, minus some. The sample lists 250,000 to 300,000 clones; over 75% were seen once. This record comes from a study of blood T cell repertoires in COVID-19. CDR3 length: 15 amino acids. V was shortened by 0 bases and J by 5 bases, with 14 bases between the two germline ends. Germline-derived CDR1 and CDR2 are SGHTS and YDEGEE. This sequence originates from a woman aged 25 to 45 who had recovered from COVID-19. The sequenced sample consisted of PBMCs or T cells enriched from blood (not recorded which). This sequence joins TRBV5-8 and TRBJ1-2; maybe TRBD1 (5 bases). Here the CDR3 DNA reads TGTGCCAGCAGCTTGGCAGGGCCGGGGGGGTATGGCTACACCTTC. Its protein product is CASSLAGPGGYGYTF.